The 18 T cell receptor beta chains below all came from one sample that was sequenced in a study of cytomegalovirus exposure and HLA in healthy donors. In the PCR, 60 Vbeta and 13 Jbeta primers were used. TCRdb's copy holds only in-frame clones and misses some; the assay was immunoSEQ multiplex PCR. This sample yields approximately 100,000 clones, of which around a tenth are seen a single time; 5.8% belongs to the top ten. What was sequenced was PBMCs. The origin of the receptors is a man aged 35 to 55 in good health and CMV-seropositive.

This clone has just a few counts. This rearrangement joins TRBV2 to TRBJ1-3; no clear D. Germline CDR1 SNHLY, CDR2 FYNNEI. The CDR3 extends over 15 amino acids. V lost 6 bases, J lost 0 bases, and 12 bases lay in between. CDR3 residues: CASRVSLGSGNTIYF. CDR3 nucleotides: TGTGCCAGCAGAGTTTCACTAGGCTCTGGAAACACCATATATTTT.

The rearrangement joins TRBV7-8 to TRBJ2-1, with 10 bases fitting TRBD2. The ends lost 1 base at V and 1 base at J; junction bases unmatched: 1. The CDR3 has 16 residues. Per germline, CDR1 SGHVS and CDR2 FQNEAQ. The CDR3 reads CASSLVAGGSYNEQFF. The CDR3 DNA reads TGTGCCAGCAGCTTAGTAGCGGGAGGATCCTACAATGAGCAGTTCTTC.

V is TRBV28 and J is TRBJ2-1; a possible D gene is TRBD1 (5 bases). This CDR3 region has 15 residues. V was cut by 3 bases and J by 3 bases, with 12 bases left in between. Per germline, CDR1 MDHEN and CDR2 SYDVKM. The CDR3 loop is CASSFSQQGYNEQFF. For the CDR3, the DNA is TGTGCCAGCAGTTTTAGCCAGCAGGGCTACAATGAGCAGTTCTTC.

This clone has more than one count but fewer than ten. The J gene is TRBJ1-3, the V gene TRBV4-1; TRBD1 might be the D (5 bases). The germline V and J ends were trimmed by 1 base and 2 bases, with 15 bases remaining between them. The CDR3 runs 17 residues. Germline CDR1 is MGHRA and CDR2 is YSYEKL. The CDR3 loop reads CASSQVGTHSTGNTIYF. In nucleotides, the CDR3 is TGCGCCAGCAGCCAAGTCGGGACTCATTCGACTGGAAACACCATATATTTT.

This clone turned up a few times. The J gene is TRBJ2-7, the V gene TRBV28; possible D gene TRBD1, 6 bases. Germline CDR1 reads MDHEN; CDR2 reads SYDVKM. V was trimmed by 6 bases and J by 9 bases, leaving 18 bases between them. This CDR3 is built from 13 residues. The DNA of the CDR3 is TGTGCCAGCAGGCCTACAGGGCCTCAGGGGCAGTACTTC. Its protein is CASRPTGPQGQYF. Drawing the rest from reference TRBV28 and TRBJ2-7, the complete variable domain is DVKVTQSSRYLVKRTGEKVFLECVQDMDHENMFWYRQDPGLGLRLIYFSYDVKMKEKGDIPEGYSVSREKKERFSLILESASTNQTSMYLCASRPTGPQGQYFGPGTRLTVT.

The chain couples TRBV25-1 to TRBJ1-6; 7 bases line up with TRBD1. Germline assignment: CDR1 MGHDK and CDR2 SYGVNS. V was clipped by 5 bases and J by 9 bases; unmatched bases: 10. The CDR3 loop spans 15 amino acids. The CDR3: CASSLKGTESSPLHF. In nucleotides, the CDR3 is TGTGCCAGCAGTTTAAAAGGGACAGAGAGTTCACCCCTCCACTTT.

In this sample, this clone turned up a few times. The chain has TRBV9 and TRBJ2-1; tentative D call: TRBD1 (5 bases). The CDR3 runs to 14 residues. V was cut by 2 bases and J by 0 bases, with 6 bases left in between. Germline V gene sequence: CDR1 SGDLS, CDR2 YYNGEE. CDR3 sequence reads: CASSVDSSYNEQFF. DNA of the CDR3: TGTGCCAGCAGCGTTGACAGCTCCTACAATGAGCAGTTCTTC.

This chain connects TRBV27 to TRBJ2-5; TRBD1 might be the D (5 bases). Trimming left V 5 bases short and J 5 bases short, with 12 bases between. The CDR3 loop spans 13 amino acids. Per the germline V gene, CDR1 is MNHEY and CDR2 is SMNVEV (reference sequence). The CDR3 region has the DNA TGTGCCAGCAGTCAAGGGGTCTGGGAGACCCAGTACTTC. As protein: CASSQGVWETQYF.

This clone was picked up a small number of times. This sequence joins TRBV11-3 and TRBJ2-5, with D maybe TRBD1 (6 bases). V dropped 5 bases and J dropped 0 bases, with 13 bases sitting between them. This CDR3 region has 15 residues. Looked up from germline, CDR1 is SGHNT and CDR2 is YENEEA. The CDR3 protein is CASSHWDNYQETQYF. Here the CDR3 DNA reads TGTGCCAGCAGCCACTGGGACAACTACCAAGAGACCCAGTACTTC.

This clone was found a few times. The gene calls are TRBV6-6 and TRBJ2-7, with TRBD2 matching over 10 bases. The CDR3 has 15 amino acids. From germline, CDR1 is MNHNY and CDR2 SVGAGI (reference sequence). The trim removed 2 bases at V and 6 bases at J, leaving 7 bases unmatched. CDR3 loop: CASSYLAGVPREQYF. The CDR3 bases are TGTGCCAGCAGTTACCTAGCGGGAGTCCCCCGCGAGCAGTACTTC.

V is TRBV5-1 and J is TRBJ2-5; maybe TRBD2 (6 bases). This CDR3 has 15 residues. Trimming left V 0 bases short and J 3 bases short, with 12 bases between. Germline V gives CDR1 SGHRS, CDR2 YFSETQ. The DNA for the CDR3 is TGCGCCAGCAGCTTGGTTGCGGGGCCCGAAGAGACCCAGTACTTC. Protein sequence: CASSLVAGPEETQYF.

This clone was seen more than once but under ten times. The chain employs TRBV6-1 and TRBJ2-3; TRBD1 matches at 8 bases. The trim removed 7 bases at V and 1 base at J, leaving 4 bases unmatched. This CDR3 contains 14 residues. From germline, CDR1 is MNHNS and CDR2 SASEGT. This CDR3 is CASNDRGGTDTQYF. The CDR3 DNA sequence: TGTGCCAGCAATGACAGGGGTGGCACAGATACGCAGTATTTT.

V is TRBV7-3 and J is TRBJ2-2; the match to TRBD2 covers 7 bases. Trimming at V came to 4 bases and at J to 2 bases, leaving 7 bases not matched to a gene. Germline CDR1 reads SGHTA; CDR2 reads FQGTGA. The CDR3 loop spans 16 amino acids. CDR3 amino acids: CASSSRLAANTGELFF. The CDR3 DNA is TGTGCCAGCAGCTCCCGACTAGCAGCTAACACCGGGGAGCTGTTTTTT.

The DNA of the CDR3 is TGTGCCAGCAGTTTGCAGGGTTCCCGTGGCTATGGCTACACCTTC. This sequence encodes CASSLQGSRGYGYTF. This chain connects TRBV27 to TRBJ1-2, with D tentatively TRBD1 (5 bases). Germline V lookup: CDR1 MNHEY, CDR2 SMNVEV (reference sequence). The CDR3 runs 15 residues. Trimming stripped 3 bases from V and 4 bases from J, with 15 bases between.

This clone has a handful of counts. V usage is TRBV6-5 and J usage is TRBJ1-4, with 9 bases fitting TRBD1. Germline assignment: CDR1 MNHEY and CDR2 SVGAGI. The CDR3 runs to 13 residues. J gave up 14 bases and V 5 bases, and 9 bases lay outside the gene matches. DNA for the CDR3: TGTGCCAGCAGTAATCACAGGGGGCCAAGTCTGTTTTTT. It specifies CASSNHRGPSLFF.

The V call is TRBV30, the J call TRBJ2-3, with a possible D match to TRBD1 (6 bases). V lost 8 bases and J lost 3, with 15 bases in between. This CDR3 spans 13 amino acids. The germline CDR1 and CDR2 sequences are GTSNPN and SVGIG (reference sequence). In nucleotides, the CDR3 is TGTGCCCAAGGTCGGGGACAAACAGATACGCAGTATTTT. Its protein is CAQGRGQTDTQYF. Filled out from reference TRBV30 and TRBJ2-3, the complete variable domain reads SQTIHQWPATLVQPVGSPLSLECTVEGTSNPNLYWYRQAAGRGLQLLFYSVGIGQISSEVPQNLSASRPQDRQFILSSKKLLLSDSGFYLCAQGRGQTDTQYFGPGTRLTVL.

The chain recombines TRBV2 with TRBJ2-3; 8 positions match TRBD2. The CDR3 covers 17 residues. With V trimmed by 7 bases and J by 3 bases, 15 bases remained unmatched. Germline CDR1 is SNHLY and CDR2 is FYNNEI. CDR3 DNA sequence: TGTGCCAGCAATCGCCCGACAGCGGGAGACCTGACAGATACGCAGTATTTT. It specifies CASNRPTAGDLTDTQYF.

The rearrangement joins TRBV5-1 to TRBJ2-3; TRBD2 matches at 11 bases. Per germline, CDR1 SGHRS and CDR2 YFSETQ. The J segment lost 4 bases and the V segment lost 3 bases, leaving 7 bases of the junction unmatched. The CDR3 totals 16 residues. The chain's CDR3 is CASSSAGTSGPDTQYF. In nucleotides, the CDR3 is TGCGCCAGCAGCTCGGCCGGGACTAGCGGCCCAGATACGCAGTATTTT.